A single sample gave rise to the 6 T cell receptor beta chains below, sequenced in a study of T cells in Graves' hyperthyroidism and ophthalmopathy (dated by TCRdb to the late 2010s). The library was produced with multiplex PCR. TCRdb names Illumina HiSeq 2000 as the instrument used. The TCR beta CDR3 regions were amplified from the RNA transcripts. For the first round of RT-PCR on the TCR CDR3, the HTBI primer set was used together with the Qiagen OneStep RT-PCR kit. Using fastp trimming at Q25 and MiXCR clonotype assembly, TCRdb reanalyzed the public sequencing data and kept in-frame beta chains. A single entry per CDR3 protein holds the most common genes and DNA from its merged rows. The sample includes some 490,000 distinct CDR3 sequences, with under 25% observed a single time. The ten largest make up approximately 54% of the sample. Input material: blood. The receptors were sampled from a woman aged 70 to 79 with Graves' ophthalmopathy.

This clonotype was counted many times. The chain is built from TRBV11-2 and TRBJ2-7; D remains ambiguous. The V end was cut by 4 bases, the J end by 4 bases, with 14 bases between. The germline CDR1 and CDR2 sequences are SGHAT and FQNNGV. The CDR3 extends over 14 amino acids. The CDR3 region is CASSSLENGYEQYF. Written as DNA, the CDR3 is TGTGCCAGCAGCTCCCTGGAGAACGGTTACGAGCAGTACTTC.

V usage is TRBV7-9 and J usage is TRBJ2-6, with a possible D match to TRBD2 (7 bases). The germline V and J ends were trimmed by 5 bases and 0 bases, with 23 bases remaining between them. The CDR3 has 20 amino acids. Germline assignment: CDR1 SEHNR and CDR2 FQNEAQ (reference sequence). The CDR3 DNA sequence: TGTGCCAGCAGCGCTGACAAGGGCGGGGGCCTGACCTCTGGGGCCAACGTCCTGACTTTC. This gives the protein CASSADKGGGLTSGANVLTF.

Only a few counts were recorded for this clonotype. The chain links TRBV10-1 to TRBJ2-7, with D possibly called TRBD1 or TRBD2 (5 bases each). The CDR3 has 13 residues. V dropped 10 bases and J dropped 1 base, with 14 bases sitting between them. Germline CDR1 is WNHNN and CDR2 is SYGVQD (reference sequence). The CDR3: CATSRGGSYEQYF. The CDR3 DNA reads as TGCGCCACCAGCCGGGGCGGATCCTACGAGCAGTACTTC.

The chain joins TRBV6-1 to TRBJ2-7; no definite D call. Germline V gene sequence: CDR1 MNHNS, CDR2 SASEGT. This CDR3 region has 11 residues. The germline V and J ends were trimmed by 6 bases and 5 bases, with 8 bases remaining between them. The CDR3 loop reads CASSALHEQYF. The CDR3 DNA reads TGTGCCAGCAGCGCCTTACACGAGCAGTACTTC.

This clonotype was detected a few times. The chain couples TRBV3-1 to TRBJ2-5, with D perhaps TRBD2 (6 bases). The CDR3 loop spans 15 amino acids. Trimming took 4 bases from V and 5 from J, leaving 17 bases between them. Per germline, CDR1 LGHDT and CDR2 YNNKEL (reference sequence). The CDR3 DNA is TGTGCCAGCAGCCCCCTCGGGGACTCCAAGGAGACCCAGTACTTC. This translates into CASSPLGDSKETQYF.

This clonotype was recorded a few times. CDR3 amino acids: CASSLSGRRLRETQYF. The CDR3 DNA reads TGTGCCAGCAGCTTGTCGGGGCGTAGGCTCCGAGAGACCCAGTACTTC. The rearrangement uses TRBV7-2 and TRBJ2-5; TRBD1 or TRBD2 may be the D gene (5 bases each). The CDR3 contains 16 residues. Trimming left V 3 bases short and J 4 bases short, with 18 bases between. Germline loops: CDR1 SGHTA, CDR2 FQGNSA.